In its sample, the clone carrying this T cell receptor beta chain was seen many times. What it binds is not known. Other autoimmune diseases, uncontrolled infections, pregnancy or lactation excluded patients from enrollment. Establishment of the diagnosis relied upon clinical symptoms, serum thyroxine, TRAb, thyroid ultrasound and orbital computed tomography. After removal of 4 bases from V and 3 bases from J, the junction contained 11 bases not matched to a gene. The CDR3 spans 16 residues. CDR1 is DFQATT, CDR2 SNEGSKA, per germline (reference sequence). This sample is drawn from a study of Graves' ophthalmopathy and Graves' hyperthyroidism. Study-wide findings and caveats: Sensitivity of over 60% and specificity of nearly 75% were achieved by the model that predicted ophthalmopathy progression. Ophthalmopathy versus stable hyperthyroidism: 13-signature model gave around 90% sensitivity, just under 82% specificity.

Using RNA transcripts, the TCR beta CDR3 regions were amplified. Second-round multiplex PCR came after first-round RT-PCR with HTBI primers. TCRdb reanalysed the multiplex PCR reads using MiXCR and keeps one entry per CDR3 protein. The data show a few hundred thousand distinct CDR3 sequences, under 45% seen once. This TCR was sampled from an adult man with Graves' hyperthyroidism. The sequencing input was peripheral blood or thyroid tissue (not recorded which). The gene calls are TRBV20-1 and TRBJ1-5; 8 bases agree with TRBD1. The CDR3 coding sequence is TGCAGTGCTATCAGGACAGGGAGCATCCCCAATCAGCCCCAGCATTTT. Amino acid sequence: CSAIRTGSIPNQPQHF.